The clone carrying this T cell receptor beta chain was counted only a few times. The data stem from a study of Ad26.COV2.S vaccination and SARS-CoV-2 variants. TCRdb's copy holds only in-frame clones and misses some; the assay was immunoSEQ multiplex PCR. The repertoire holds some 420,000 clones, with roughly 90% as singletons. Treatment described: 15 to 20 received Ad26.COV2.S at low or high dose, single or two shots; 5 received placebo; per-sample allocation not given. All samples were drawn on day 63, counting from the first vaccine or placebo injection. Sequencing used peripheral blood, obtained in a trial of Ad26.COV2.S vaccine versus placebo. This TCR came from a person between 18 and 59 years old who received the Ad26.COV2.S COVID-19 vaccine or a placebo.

The CDR3: CASSPYGRTNYGYTF. As DNA, the CDR3 is TGTGCCAGCAGTCCGTACGGCCGGACGAACTATGGCTACACCTTC. This sequence joins TRBV28 and TRBJ1-2; no firm D call. Germline CDR1 is MDHEN and CDR2 is SYDVKM. The CDR3 spans 15 residues. Trimming took off 5 bases at V and 2 bases at J, with 15 bases between the two ends.